Below, one TCR beta chain is given with its context. The sample comes from a study of blood T cell repertoires in COVID-19. J gave up 5 bases and V 0 bases, and 9 bases lay outside the gene matches. The germline gives CDR1 GTSNPN, CDR2 SVGIG (reference sequence). The CDR3 consists of 15 residues. TCRdb's copy holds only in-frame clones and misses some; the assay was immunoSEQ multiplex PCR. The sample lists a few hundred thousand clones, 83% occurring once. The genes are TRBV30 and TRBJ1-2; 7 bases line up with TRBD1. The specimen sequenced was peripheral blood. This clonotype was sampled from a young woman with COVID-19, enrolled during active disease. This CDR3 is CAWSVFWDSFYGYTF. CDR3 DNA sequence: TGTGCCTGGAGTGTATTTTGGGACAGCTTTTATGGCTACACCTTC.